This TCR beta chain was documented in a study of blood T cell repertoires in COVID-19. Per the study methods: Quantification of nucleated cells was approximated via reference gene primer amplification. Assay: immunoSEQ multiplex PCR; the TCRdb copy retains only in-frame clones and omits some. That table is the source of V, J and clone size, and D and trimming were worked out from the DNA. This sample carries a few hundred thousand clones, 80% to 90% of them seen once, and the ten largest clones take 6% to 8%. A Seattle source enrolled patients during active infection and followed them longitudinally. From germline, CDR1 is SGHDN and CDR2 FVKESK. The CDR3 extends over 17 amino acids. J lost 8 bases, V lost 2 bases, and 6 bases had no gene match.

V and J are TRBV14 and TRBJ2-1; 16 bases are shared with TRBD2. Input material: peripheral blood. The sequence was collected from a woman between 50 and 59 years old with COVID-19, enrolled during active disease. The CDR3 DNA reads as TGTGCCAGCAGCCAACAGGGACTAGCGGGGGGGCGCGATGAGCAGTTCTTC. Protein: CASSQQGLAGGRDEQFF.